A single sample gave rise to the 29 T cell receptor beta chains below, sequenced in a study of PD-1 blockade in classical Hodgkin lymphoma. Sequencing used immunoSEQ multiplex PCR; TCRdb keeps in-frame clones, though not all of them. The sample holds some 10,000 clones, 80% seen once. The patients all showed relapse after autologous stem cell transplantation, while their brentuximab vedotin exposure varied. The sample in question was peripheral blood mononuclear cells (PBMCs), obtained before the second cycle of nivolumab. The receptors shown here come from a human donor with classical Hodgkin lymphoma.

The chain joins TRBV5-1 to TRBJ1-1; perhaps TRBD1 as D (6 bases). The CDR3 has 17 residues. V was clipped by 0 bases and J by 0 bases, with 15 bases between them. The germline CDR1 and CDR2 sequences are SGHRS and YFSETQ. The CDR3, as DNA: TGCGCCAGCAGCTTGGGGATTTACGGGGGCGTGAACACTGAAGCTTTCTTT. Protein product: CASSLGIYGGVNTEAFF.

This sequence joins TRBV5-1 and TRBJ2-3, with D perhaps matching TRBD1 or TRBD2 (5 bases each). Trimming took 2 bases from V and 0 from J, leaving 19 bases between them. Germline CDR1 and CDR2: SGHRS and YFSETQ. The CDR3 is made up of 18 amino acids. The chain's CDR3 is CASSFRARAGTSTDTQYF. The CDR3 region has the DNA TGCGCCAGCAGCTTCAGGGCTAGGGCGGGCACCAGCACAGATACGCAGTATTTT.

This chain connects TRBV6-6 to TRBJ1-2; 8 nucleotides align to TRBD1. Germline V CDR1 and CDR2: MNHNY, SVGAGI (reference sequence). This CDR3 contains 16 residues. Trimming removed 0 bases from V and 0 bases from J; junction bases left unmatched: 3. CDR3 protein: CASSYSQGATNYGYTF. In DNA, the CDR3 is TGTGCCAGCAGTTACTCTCAGGGGGCTACTAACTATGGCTACACCTTC.

This clone was found a few times. The chain uses TRBV21-1 and TRBJ1-2; the table names TRBD1, a call not compared with the DNA. TRBV21-1 counts as a pseudogene. This CDR3 region has 15 residues. The CDR3 is CASSPWNRGRVGYTF. The CDR3 DNA reads as TGTGCCAGCAGCCCCTGGAACAGGGGCAGGGTAGGCTACACCTTC.

The sample holds a few counts of this clone. CDR3 sequence reads: CATRDSNSNTEAFF. The CDR3 region has the DNA TGTGCCACCCGGGACAGTAATTCCAACACTGAAGCTTTCTTT. The rearrangement uses TRBV10-3 and TRBJ1-1, with 7 bases identical to TRBD1. V was pared by 10 bases and J by 2 bases, with 10 bases of the junction left unmatched. The CDR3 runs 14 residues. Germline V gene sequence: CDR1 ENHRY, CDR2 SYGVKD.

The chain is built from TRBV9 and TRBJ1-1; 8 bases fit TRBD1. This CDR3 contains 14 residues. Germline lookup yields CDR1 SGDLS and CDR2 YYNGEE. V lost 0 bases, J lost 6 bases, and 4 bases stayed unmatched. CDR3 sequence: CASSVAQGGSEAFF. CDR3 sequence (DNA): TGTGCCAGCAGCGTAGCACAGGGGGGGTCTGAAGCTTTCTTT.

The V gene is TRBV5-1, the J gene TRBJ2-5; 7 bases line up with TRBD2. The DNA end is more similar to TRBJ2-7, so the J call may be wrong. The CDR3 runs to 14 residues. Germline V gene lookup returns CDR1 SGHRS and CDR2 YFSETQ. CDR3 nucleotide sequence: TGCGCCAGCAGCTTGGGTAGCGGGCTATACGAGCAGTACTTC. It specifies CASSLGSGLYEQYF.

The chain carries TRBV7-9 and TRBJ2-1, with 11 bases lining up with TRBD2. The V gene end was trimmed by 0 bases and the J gene end by 4 bases; junction bases not matched to a gene: 5. This CDR3 contains 17 residues. The germline gives CDR1 SEHNR, CDR2 FQNEAQ (reference sequence). CDR3 protein: CASSLARGLAAYNEQFF. The CDR3 DNA follows: TGTGCCAGCAGCTTAGCAAGGGGACTAGCGGCGTACAATGAGCAGTTCTTC.

The gene calls are TRBV11-2 and TRBJ1-3, with TRBD1 identical over 12 bases. CDR3 length equals 19 residues. Germline V gene sequence: CDR1 SGHAT, CDR2 FQNNGV. Losses at the gene ends were 5 bases for V and 3 bases for J; bases not matched to a gene: 14. DNA of the CDR3: TGTGCCAGCAGCCGCGGAGGGACAGGGGGCAGATTGGGTGGAAACACCATATATTTT. This gives the protein CASSRGGTGGRLGGNTIYF.

The rearrangement links TRBV7-9 to TRBJ2-1; tentatively, D is TRBD2 (6 bases). The CDR3 runs 16 residues. Germline V CDR1 and CDR2: SEHNR, FQNEAQ (reference sequence). Trimming cost V 5 bases and J 4 bases, with 18 bases left between them. The CDR3 region is CASSGRRLASYNEQFF. DNA for the CDR3: TGTGCCAGCAGCGGGAGGCGGCTAGCGTCTTACAATGAGCAGTTCTTC.

Of note for this clone: Sequence at one end of the junction differs from germline and may be a read error. The rearrangement joins TRBV7-2 to TRBJ2-1, with TRBD1 identical over 10 bases. Germline V gene lookup returns CDR1 SGHTA and CDR2 FQGNSA. The CDR3 has 15 residues. CDR3 sequence (DNA): TGTGCTAGCAGCTTAGACAGGGGGCCTGCGAATGAGCAGTTCTTC. Protein sequence: CASSLDRGPANEQFF.

V usage is TRBV5-1 and J usage is TRBJ2-7; perhaps D is TRBD1 or TRBD2 (5 bases each). This CDR3 comprises 14 residues. CDR1 and CDR2 (germline): SGHRS, YFSETQ. V was cut by 3 bases and J by 5 bases, with 15 bases left in between. The CDR3 loop reads CASSSHEGTHEQYF. The CDR3 bases are TGCGCCAGCAGCTCCCATGAGGGGACGCACGAGCAGTACTTC.

This clone is categorized as medium-sized (0.01 to 0.1%). The limits of the CDR3 on the DNA are not certain, so only TCRdb's listed CDR3 is given. The CDR3 loop reads CAWAGGTGDVRTF. The genes are TRBV30 and TRBJ1-2; the DNA was not compared with TRBD1, the D call given in the table. CDR1 and CDR2 from the germline V gene are GTSNPN and SVGIG (reference sequence). Including both end residues, the CDR3 is 13 amino acids long.

The CDR3 DNA reads as TGTGCCAGCAGTGGGCAGGGGGGCTACGAGCAGTACTTC. Amino acids: CASSGQGGYEQYF. The chain couples TRBV28 to TRBJ2-7; TRBD1 is a possible D gene (7 bases). This CDR3 is 13 amino acids long. CDR1 and CDR2 (germline): MDHEN, SYDVKM. Trimming cost V 5 bases and J 3 bases, with 11 bases left between them.

The chain recombines TRBV27 with TRBJ2-3; D unresolved. The CDR3 contains 15 residues. Trimming cost V 1 base and J 3 bases, with 11 bases left between them. Germline values: CDR1 MNHEY, CDR2 SMNVEV (reference sequence). CDR3 amino acids: CASSLLELSTDTQYF. The CDR3 nucleotides are TGTGCCAGCAGTTTATTGGAACTATCTACAGATACGCAGTATTTT.

The rearrangement uses TRBV25-1 and TRBJ2-5, with 12 bases matching TRBD2. The CDR3 has 17 residues. CDR1 MGHDK and CDR2 SYGVNS come from the germline V gene. With 0 bases clipped from V and 5 bases from J, the junction kept 7 bases outside the gene matches. As DNA, the CDR3 is TGTGCCAGCAGTGAATATTCTAGCGGGAGGGCCTGGGAGACCCAGTACTTC. Protein sequence: CASSEYSSGRAWETQYF.

The V call is TRBV30, the J call TRBJ2-7, with D perhaps matching TRBD2 (6 bases). Germline V gene sequence: CDR1 GTSNPN, CDR2 SVGIG (reference sequence). This CDR3 is built from 16 residues. V was cut by 3 bases and J by 7 bases, with 25 bases left in between. CDR3 in DNA: TGTGCCTGGAGCGCCACGAGGGTTCCCCCTGCGGGGGAGCAGTACTTC. Its protein product is CAWSATRVPPAGEQYF. The whole variable domain, remainder taken from reference TRBV30 and TRBJ2-7, is SQTIHQWPATLVQPVGSPLSLECTVEGTSNPNLYWYRQAAGRGLQLLFYSVGIGQISSEVPQNLSASRPQDRQFILSSKKLLLSDSGFYLCAWSATRVPPAGEQYFGPGTRLTVT.

The V call is TRBV11-2, the J call TRBJ2-1; 8 bases line up with TRBD2. Germline V gives CDR1 SGHAT, CDR2 FQNNGV. CDR3 length equals 15 residues. With 3 bases clipped from V and 7 bases from J, the junction kept 8 bases outside the gene matches. CDR3 region: CASSLGSGRGNEQFF. Written as DNA, the CDR3 is TGTGCCAGCAGCTTGGGGAGCGGGAGAGGTAATGAGCAGTTCTTC.

The chain carries TRBV10-3 and TRBJ1-1; D ambiguous. The germline V and J ends were trimmed by 6 bases and 4 bases, with 9 bases remaining between them. This CDR3 spans 12 amino acids. Germline values: CDR1 ENHRY, CDR2 SYGVKD. DNA for the CDR3: TGTGCCATCAGGGATCGGGGCACTGAAGCTTTCTTT. Its translation: CAIRDRGTEAFF.

The chain employs TRBV27 and TRBJ2-7; D possibly corresponds to TRBD2 (6 bases). Trimming removed 5 bases from V and 7 bases from J, with 15 bases in between. This CDR3 spans 13 amino acids. CDR1 and CDR2 (germline): MNHEY, SMNVEV (reference sequence). CDR3 coding DNA: TGTGCCAGCAGTCCCCTAGCGCAGCGAGAGCAGTACTTC. As protein: CASSPLAQREQYF.

The chain carries TRBV18 and TRBJ1-2, with a possible D match to TRBD1 (5 bases). This CDR3 is 14 amino acids long. Germline V CDR1 and CDR2: KGHSH, LQKENI. V lost 4 bases and J 0 bases, leaving 9 bases between the germline ends. CDR3 amino acids: CASSRDRSNYGYTF. The CDR3 DNA is TGTGCCAGCTCACGCGACAGATCTAACTATGGCTACACCTTC.

The CDR3 loop reads CASSFDDRGLYNEQFF. CDR3 sequence (DNA): TGTGCCAGCAGCTTCGATGACAGGGGGTTATACAATGAGCAGTTCTTC. The rearrangement uses TRBV7-8 and TRBJ2-1; 9 positions match TRBD1. The junction had 7 bases not matched to a gene; V was cut back by 3 bases and J by 4 bases. This CDR3 region has 16 residues. CDR1 is SGHVS, CDR2 FQNEAQ, per germline.

V is TRBV7-3 and J is TRBJ2-1; unclear D gene. The CDR3 has 13 residues. Trimming removed 0 bases at V and 5 bases at J, with 5 bases between. CDR1 and CDR2 from the germline V gene are SGHTA and FQGTGA. The CDR3 region has the DNA TGTGCCAGCAGCTTAACGCGGAACAATGAGCAGTTCTTC. Amino acid sequence: CASSLTRNNEQFF.

In the case of this clone: Distinct nucleotide sequences in the sample also encode this CDR3. The gene calls are TRBV12-1 and TRBJ2-3; the table's D call, TRBD2, has no DNA check behind it. TRBV12-1 is a pseudogene locus. The CDR3 is 12 amino acids. As DNA, the CDR3 is TGTGCCCTGGCGGGGGGAGCAGATACGCAGTATTTT. It codes for CALAGGADTQYF.

This clone was counted once. The chain links TRBV7-2 to TRBJ2-2, with D perhaps TRBD2 (5 bases). The CDR3 contains 16 residues. V lost 5 bases and J lost 5, with 18 bases in between. Germline values: CDR1 SGHTA, CDR2 FQGNSA. CDR3 bases: TGTGCCAGCAGCCCCGACGCCCACCGGAGGACCGGGGAGCTGTTTTTT. Protein: CASSPDAHRRTGELFF. Drawing the rest from reference TRBV7-2 and TRBJ2-2, the complete variable domain is GAGVSQSPSNKVTEKGKDVELRCDPISGHTALYWYRQSLGQGLEFLIYFQGNSAPDKSGLPSDRFSAERTGGSVSTLTIQRTQQEDSAVYLCASSPDAHRRTGELFFGEGSRLTVL.

V is TRBV28 and J is TRBJ2-7, with no clear D. Germline loops: CDR1 MDHEN, CDR2 SYDVKM. The V and J ends lost 6 bases and 4 bases respectively, with 10 bases between them. CDR3 length equals 12 residues. Written as DNA, the CDR3 is TGTGCCAGCAGCCTTGGGCGATACGAGCAGTACTTC. Encoded protein: CASSLGRYEQYF.

The chain recombines TRBV2 with TRBJ2-7, with D uncertain. V lost 6 bases and J 2 bases, leaving 14 bases between the germline ends. Per the germline V gene, CDR1 is SNHLY and CDR2 is FYNNEI. The CDR3 contains 14 residues. Written as DNA, the CDR3 is TGTGCCAGCAGAGTAAGTCCGGATCCCTACGAGCAGTACTTC. Translation: CASRVSPDPYEQYF. Full variable domain (missing parts from reference TRBV2 and TRBJ2-7): EPEVTQTPSHQVTQMGQEVILRCVPISNHLYFYWYRQILGQKVEFLVSFYNNEISEKSEIFDDQFSVERPDGSNFTLKIRSTKLEDSAMYFCASRVSPDPYEQYFGPGTRLTVT.

V and J are TRBV10-3 and TRBJ2-3, with 7 bases that match TRBD1. The CDR3 is 13 residues long. Germline CDR1 ENHRY, CDR2 SYGVKD. V shed 11 bases, J shed 10 bases, and the junction held 15 bases outside the gene matches. CDR3 loop: CASRGTTRPPQYF. CDR3 nucleotide sequence: TGTGCCTCCAGGGGGACAACTAGGCCTCCGCAGTATTTT.

The V gene is TRBV15, the J gene TRBJ2-4, with unresolved D. The germline V and J ends were trimmed by 0 bases and 0 bases, with 3 bases remaining between them. Germline-derived CDR1 and CDR2 are LNHNV and YYDKDF (reference sequence). The CDR3 loop spans 14 amino acids. The CDR3 loop reads CATSRDLAKNIQYF. For the CDR3, the DNA is TGTGCCACCAGCAGAGATCTAGCCAAAAACATTCAGTACTTC.